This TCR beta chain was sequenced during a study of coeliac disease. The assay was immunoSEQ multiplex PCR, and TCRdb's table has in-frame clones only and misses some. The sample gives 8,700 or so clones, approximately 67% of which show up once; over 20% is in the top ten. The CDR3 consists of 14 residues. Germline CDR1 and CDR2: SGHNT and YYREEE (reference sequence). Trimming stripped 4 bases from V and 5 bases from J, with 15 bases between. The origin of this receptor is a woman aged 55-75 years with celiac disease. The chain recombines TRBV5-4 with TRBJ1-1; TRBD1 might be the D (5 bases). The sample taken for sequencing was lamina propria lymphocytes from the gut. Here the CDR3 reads CASSPWFGGTEAFF. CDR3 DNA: TGTGCCAGCAGCCCTTGGTTTGGGGGGACTGAAGCTTTCTTT.